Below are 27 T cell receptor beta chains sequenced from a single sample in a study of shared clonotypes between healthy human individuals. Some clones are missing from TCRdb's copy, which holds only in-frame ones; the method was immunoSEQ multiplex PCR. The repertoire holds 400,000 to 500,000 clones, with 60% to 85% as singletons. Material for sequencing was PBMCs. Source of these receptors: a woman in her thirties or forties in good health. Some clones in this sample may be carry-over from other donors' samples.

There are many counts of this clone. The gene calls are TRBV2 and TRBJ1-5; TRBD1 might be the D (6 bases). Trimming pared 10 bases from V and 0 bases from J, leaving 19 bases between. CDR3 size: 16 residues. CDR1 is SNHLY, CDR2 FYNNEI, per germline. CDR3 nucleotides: TGTGCCACCTCCTGGGAGGGGGACTATAGCAATCAGCCCCAGCATTTT. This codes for CATSWEGDYSNQPQHF.

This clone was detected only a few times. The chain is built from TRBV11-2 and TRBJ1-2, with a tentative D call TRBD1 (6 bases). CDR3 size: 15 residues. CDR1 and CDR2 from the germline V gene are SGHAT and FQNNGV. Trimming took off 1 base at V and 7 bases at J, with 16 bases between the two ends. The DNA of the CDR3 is TGTGCCAGCAGCTTAGGATCGCACAGGGTTCTTGGCTACACCTTC. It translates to CASSLGSHRVLGYTF.

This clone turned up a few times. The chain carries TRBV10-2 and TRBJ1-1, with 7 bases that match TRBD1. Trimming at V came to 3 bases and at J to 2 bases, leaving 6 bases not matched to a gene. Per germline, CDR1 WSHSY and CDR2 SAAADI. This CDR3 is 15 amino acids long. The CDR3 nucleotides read TGCGCCAGCAGTGACCCGACAGGGCCCAACACTGAAGCTTTCTTT. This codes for CASSDPTGPNTEAFF.

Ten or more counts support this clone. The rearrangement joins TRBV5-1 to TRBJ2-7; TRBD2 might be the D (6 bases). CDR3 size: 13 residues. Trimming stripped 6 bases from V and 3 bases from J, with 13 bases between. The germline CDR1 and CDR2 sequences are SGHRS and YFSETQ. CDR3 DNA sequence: TGCGCCAGCATGCTGCGGGGTGGCTACGAGCAGTACTTC. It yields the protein CASMLRGGYEQYF.

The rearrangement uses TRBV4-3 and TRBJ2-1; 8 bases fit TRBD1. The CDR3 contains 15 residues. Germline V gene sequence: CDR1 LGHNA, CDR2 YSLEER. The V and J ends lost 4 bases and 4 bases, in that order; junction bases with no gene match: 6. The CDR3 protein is CASSLGQGGYNEQFF. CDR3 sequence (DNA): TGCGCCAGCAGCCTCGGACAGGGAGGTTACAATGAGCAGTTCTTC.

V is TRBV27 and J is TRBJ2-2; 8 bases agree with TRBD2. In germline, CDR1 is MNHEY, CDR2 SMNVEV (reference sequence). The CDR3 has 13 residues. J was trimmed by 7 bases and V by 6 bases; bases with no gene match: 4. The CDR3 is CASSRTSHGELFF. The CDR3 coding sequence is TGTGCCAGCAGCCGGACTAGCCACGGGGAGCTGTTTTTT.

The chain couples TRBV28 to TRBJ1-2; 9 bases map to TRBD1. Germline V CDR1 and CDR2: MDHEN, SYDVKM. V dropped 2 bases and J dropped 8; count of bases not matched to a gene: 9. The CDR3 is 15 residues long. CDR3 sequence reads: CASSLATGGMRGYTF. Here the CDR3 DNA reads TGTGCCAGCAGTTTAGCGACAGGGGGGATGCGGGGCTACACCTTC.

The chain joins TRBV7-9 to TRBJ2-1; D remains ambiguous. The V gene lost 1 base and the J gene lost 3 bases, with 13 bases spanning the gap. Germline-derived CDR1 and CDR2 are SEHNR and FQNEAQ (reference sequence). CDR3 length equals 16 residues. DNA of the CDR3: TGTGCCAGCAGCTTAGGTTACTTAGTTGACTACAATGAGCAGTTCTTC. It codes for CASSLGYLVDYNEQFF.

CDR3 residues: CASTRTSGSQTYEQYF. The CDR3, as DNA: TGTGCCAGCACCCGGACTAGCGGGAGCCAAACCTACGAGCAGTACTTC. The rearrangement links TRBV28 to TRBJ2-7; 13 bases match TRBD2. The CDR3 sequence is 16 residues long. The V gene end was trimmed by 7 bases and the J gene end by 2 bases; junction bases not matched to a gene: 8. Germline V gene sequence: CDR1 MDHEN, CDR2 SYDVKM.

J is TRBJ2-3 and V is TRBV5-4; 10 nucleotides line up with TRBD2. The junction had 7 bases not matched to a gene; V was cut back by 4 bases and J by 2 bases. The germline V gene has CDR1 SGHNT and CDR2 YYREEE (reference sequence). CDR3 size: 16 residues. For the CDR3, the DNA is TGTGCCAGCAGCAAATTAGCGGGAGGAAACACAGATACGCAGTATTTT. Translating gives CASSKLAGGNTDTQYF.

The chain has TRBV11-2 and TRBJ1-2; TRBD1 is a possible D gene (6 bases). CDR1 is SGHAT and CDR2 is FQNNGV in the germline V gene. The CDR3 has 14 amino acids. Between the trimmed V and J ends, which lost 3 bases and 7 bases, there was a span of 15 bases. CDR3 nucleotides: TGTGCCAGCAGCTTCATTACAGGGAGACCTGGCTACACCTTC. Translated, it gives CASSFITGRPGYTF.

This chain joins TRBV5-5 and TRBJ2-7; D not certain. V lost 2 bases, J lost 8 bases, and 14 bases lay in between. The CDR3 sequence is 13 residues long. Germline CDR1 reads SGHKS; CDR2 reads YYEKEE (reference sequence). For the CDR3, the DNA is TGTGCCAGCAGCTTAGGGCCGGGCACTAAGCAGTACTTC. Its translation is CASSLGPGTKQYF.

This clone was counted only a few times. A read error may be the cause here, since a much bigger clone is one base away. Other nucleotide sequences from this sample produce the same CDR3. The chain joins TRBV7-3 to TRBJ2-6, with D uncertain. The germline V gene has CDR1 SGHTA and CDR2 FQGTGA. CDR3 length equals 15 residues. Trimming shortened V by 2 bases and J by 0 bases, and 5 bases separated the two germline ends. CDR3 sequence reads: CASSLVFSGANVLTF. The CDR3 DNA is TGTGCCAGCAGCTTAGTGTTCTCTGGGGCCAACGTCCTGACTTTC.

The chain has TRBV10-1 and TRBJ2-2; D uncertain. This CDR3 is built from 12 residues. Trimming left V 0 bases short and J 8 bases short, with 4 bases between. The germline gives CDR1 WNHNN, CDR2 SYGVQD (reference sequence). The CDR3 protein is CASSESSGELFF. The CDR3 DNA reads TGCGCCAGCAGTGAGTCATCAGGGGAGCTGTTTTTT.

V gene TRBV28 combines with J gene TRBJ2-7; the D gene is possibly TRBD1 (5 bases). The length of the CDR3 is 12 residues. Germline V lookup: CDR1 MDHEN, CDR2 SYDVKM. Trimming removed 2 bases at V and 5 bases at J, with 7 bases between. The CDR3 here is CASSLTGHEQYF. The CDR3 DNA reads TGTGCCAGCAGTTTAACAGGACACGAGCAGTACTTC.

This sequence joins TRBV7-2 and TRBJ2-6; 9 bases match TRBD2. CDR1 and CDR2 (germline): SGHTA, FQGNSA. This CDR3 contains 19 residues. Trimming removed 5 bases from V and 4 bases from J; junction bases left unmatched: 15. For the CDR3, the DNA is TGTGCCAGCAGCACACAGGCCCCGGGACTAGCTTCCGGGGCCAACGTCCTGACTTTC. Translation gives CASSTQAPGLASGANVLTF.

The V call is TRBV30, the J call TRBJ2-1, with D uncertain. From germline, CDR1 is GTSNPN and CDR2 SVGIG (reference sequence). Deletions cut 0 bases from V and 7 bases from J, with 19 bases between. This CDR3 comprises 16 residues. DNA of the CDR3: TGTGCCTGGAGTGTAACCCCCGCTTGGCGTCGTAATGAGCAGTTCTTC. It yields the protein CAWSVTPAWRRNEQFF.

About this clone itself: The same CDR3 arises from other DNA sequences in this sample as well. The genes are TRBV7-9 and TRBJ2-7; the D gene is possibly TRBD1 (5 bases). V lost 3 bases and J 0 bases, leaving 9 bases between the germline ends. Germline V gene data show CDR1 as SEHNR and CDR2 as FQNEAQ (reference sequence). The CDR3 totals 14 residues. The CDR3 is CASSLGRGSYEQYF. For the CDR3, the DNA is TGTGCCAGCAGCTTGGGAAGGGGCTCCTACGAGCAGTACTTC.

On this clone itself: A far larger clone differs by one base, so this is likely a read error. CDR3 coding DNA: TGTGCCACCAGCGGAGATTCTTTTTCCAGGGAGCATGGCTACACCTTC. It codes for CATSGDSFSREHGYTF. The chain joins TRBV15 to TRBJ1-2, with D maybe TRBD1 (5 bases). CDR3 length: 16 residues. Germline V lookup: CDR1 LNHNV, CDR2 YYDKDF (reference sequence).

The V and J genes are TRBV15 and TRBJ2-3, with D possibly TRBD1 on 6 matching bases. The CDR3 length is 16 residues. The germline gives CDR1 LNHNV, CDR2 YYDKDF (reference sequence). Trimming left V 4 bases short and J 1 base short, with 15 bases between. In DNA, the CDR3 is TGTGCCACCAGCACCGGCAGGGGAATCCGCACAGATACGCAGTATTTT. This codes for CATSTGRGIRTDTQYF.

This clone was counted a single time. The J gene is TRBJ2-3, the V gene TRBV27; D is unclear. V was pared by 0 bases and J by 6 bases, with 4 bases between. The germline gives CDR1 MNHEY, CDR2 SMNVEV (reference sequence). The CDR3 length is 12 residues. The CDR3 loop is CASSLSGDTQYF. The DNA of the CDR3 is TGTGCCAGCAGTTTATCTGGGGATACGCAGTATTTT.

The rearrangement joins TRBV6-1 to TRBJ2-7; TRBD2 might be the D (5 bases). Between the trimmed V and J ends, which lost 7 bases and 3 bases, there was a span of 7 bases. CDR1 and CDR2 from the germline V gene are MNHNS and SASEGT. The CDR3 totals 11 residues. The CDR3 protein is CASTRGYEQYF. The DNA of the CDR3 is TGTGCCAGCACTCGGGGCTACGAGCAGTACTTC.

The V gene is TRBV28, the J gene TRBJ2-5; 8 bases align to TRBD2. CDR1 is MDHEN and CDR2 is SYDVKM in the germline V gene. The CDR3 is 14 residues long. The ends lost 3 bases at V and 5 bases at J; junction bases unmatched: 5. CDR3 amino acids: CASSLRGARETQYF. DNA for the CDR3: TGTGCCAGCAGTTTGCGGGGGGCCCGGGAGACCCAGTACTTC.

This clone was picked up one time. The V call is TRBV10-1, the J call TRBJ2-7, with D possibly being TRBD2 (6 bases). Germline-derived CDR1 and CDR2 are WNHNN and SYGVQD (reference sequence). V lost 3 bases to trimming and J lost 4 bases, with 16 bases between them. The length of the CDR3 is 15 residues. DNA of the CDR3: TGCGCCAGCAGTGATGGGGGATACGGGGGTTACGAGCAGTACTTC. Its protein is CASSDGGYGGYEQYF.

The CDR3 protein is CASSFGAGPGELFF. The CDR3 DNA follows: TGTGCCAGCAGCTTTGGCGCGGGTCCCGGGGAGCTGTTTTTT. The V and J genes are TRBV11-2 and TRBJ2-2, with D tentatively TRBD2 (5 bases). The V gene lost 3 bases and the J gene lost 6 bases, with 11 bases spanning the gap. The CDR3 is made up of 14 amino acids. Germline V CDR1 and CDR2: SGHAT, FQNNGV.

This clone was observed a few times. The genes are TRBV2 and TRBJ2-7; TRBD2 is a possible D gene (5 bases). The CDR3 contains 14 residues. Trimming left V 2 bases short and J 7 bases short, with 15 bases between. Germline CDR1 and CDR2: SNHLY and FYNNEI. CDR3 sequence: CASSERSPPGEQYF. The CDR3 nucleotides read TGTGCCAGCAGTGAAAGGTCGCCTCCGGGGGAGCAGTACTTC. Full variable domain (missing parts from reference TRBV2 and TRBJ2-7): EPEVTQTPSHQVTQMGQEVILRCVPISNHLYFYWYRQILGQKVEFLVSFYNNEISEKSEIFDDQFSVERPDGSNFTLKIRSTKLEDSAMYFCASSERSPPGEQYFGPGTRLTVT.

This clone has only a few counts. The CDR3 reads CASSSRAGDYEQYF. Here the CDR3 DNA reads TGTGCCAGCAGTTCCAGGGCCGGGGACTACGAGCAGTACTTC. The rearrangement links TRBV6-5 to TRBJ2-7; perhaps D is TRBD1 or TRBD2 (5 bases each). CDR1 is MNHEY and CDR2 is SVGAGI in the germline V gene. Trimming shortened V by 4 bases and J by 3 bases, and 13 bases separated the two germline ends. The CDR3 is made up of 14 amino acids.